This T cell receptor (beta chain) was recovered during a study of T cells after posttransplantation cyclophosphamide. Study-wide results and limits: Tissue-infiltrating T cells from skin or gut overlapped little with blood T cells. Donor-recipient repertoire similarity was low at 1-2 months, rising over year one.

In its sample, this clone ranks as medium-sized. The antigen remains undetermined. TCRdb's copy holds only in-frame clones and misses some; the assay was immunoSEQ multiplex PCR. Observed are roughly 7,200 clones, no singletons, with the top ten taking about 6%. This CDR3 contains 15 residues. The germline V gene has CDR1 ENHRY and CDR2 SYGVKD. V dropped 0 bases and J dropped 3 bases, with 10 bases sitting between them. A marrow graft followed busulfan-fludarabine conditioning, with cyclophosphamide on days +3 and +4. This clonotype was obtained from a female patient aged 50 to 60 who received an allogeneic stem cell transplant from an unrelated donor, was CMV-positive, and had acute GVHD only. The T cells may partly be graft donor cells. Sequenced here: PBMCs, sampled after allogeneic stem cell transplant with posttransplant cyclophosphamide. This rearrangement joins TRBV10-3 to TRBJ2-3; D may be TRBD1 (5 bases). In DNA, the CDR3 is TGTGCCATCAGTGAGTCGGGGCAGTTGACAGATACGCAGTATTTT. As protein: CAISESGQLTDTQYF.